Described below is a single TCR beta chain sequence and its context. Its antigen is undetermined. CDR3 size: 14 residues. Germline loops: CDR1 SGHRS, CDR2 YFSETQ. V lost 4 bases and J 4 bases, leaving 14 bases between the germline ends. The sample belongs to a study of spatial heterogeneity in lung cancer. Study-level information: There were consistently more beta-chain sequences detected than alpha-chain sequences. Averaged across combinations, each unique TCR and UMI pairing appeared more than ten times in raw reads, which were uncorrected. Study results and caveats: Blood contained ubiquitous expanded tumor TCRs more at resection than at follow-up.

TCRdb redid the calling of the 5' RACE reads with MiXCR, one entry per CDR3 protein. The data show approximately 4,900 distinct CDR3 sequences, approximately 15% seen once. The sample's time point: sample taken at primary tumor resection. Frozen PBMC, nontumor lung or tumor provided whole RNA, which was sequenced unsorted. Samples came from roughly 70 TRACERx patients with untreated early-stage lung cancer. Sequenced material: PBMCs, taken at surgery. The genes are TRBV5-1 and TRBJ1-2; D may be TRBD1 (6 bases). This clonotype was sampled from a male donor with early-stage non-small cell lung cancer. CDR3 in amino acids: CASSLEGDGYGYTF. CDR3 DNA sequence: TGCGCCAGCAGCCTTGAGGGGGACGGCTATGGCTACACCTTC.